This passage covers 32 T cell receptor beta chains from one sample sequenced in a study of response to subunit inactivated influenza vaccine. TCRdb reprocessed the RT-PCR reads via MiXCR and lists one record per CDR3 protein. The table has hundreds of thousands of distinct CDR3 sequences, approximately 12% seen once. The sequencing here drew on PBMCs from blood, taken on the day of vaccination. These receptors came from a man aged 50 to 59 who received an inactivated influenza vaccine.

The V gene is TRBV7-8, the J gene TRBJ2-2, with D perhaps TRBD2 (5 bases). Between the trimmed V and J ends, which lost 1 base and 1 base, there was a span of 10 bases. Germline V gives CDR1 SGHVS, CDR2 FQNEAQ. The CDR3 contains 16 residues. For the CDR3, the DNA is TGTGCCAGCAGCTTAGTAGAGGGAAGGAACACCGGGGAGCTGTTTTTT. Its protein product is CASSLVEGRNTGELFF.

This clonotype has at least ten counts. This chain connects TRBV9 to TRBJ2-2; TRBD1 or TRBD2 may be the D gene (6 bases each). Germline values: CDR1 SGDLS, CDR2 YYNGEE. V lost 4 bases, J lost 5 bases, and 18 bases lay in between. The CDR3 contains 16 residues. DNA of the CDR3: TGTGCCAGCAGCCCTCCGGGGGCAGGAGGGACCGGGGAGCTGTTTTTT. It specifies CASSPPGAGGTGELFF.

This chain's CDR3 is CASSPSGTGGRLYGYTF. The CDR3 coding sequence is TGTGCCAGCTCACCCTCCGGGACAGGGGGTAGACTATATGGCTACACCTTC. The chain uses TRBV18 and TRBJ1-2, with 11 bases lining up with TRBD1. Germline assignment: CDR1 KGHSH and CDR2 LQKENI. This CDR3 contains 17 residues. J gave up 5 bases and V 3 bases, and 11 bases lay outside the gene matches.

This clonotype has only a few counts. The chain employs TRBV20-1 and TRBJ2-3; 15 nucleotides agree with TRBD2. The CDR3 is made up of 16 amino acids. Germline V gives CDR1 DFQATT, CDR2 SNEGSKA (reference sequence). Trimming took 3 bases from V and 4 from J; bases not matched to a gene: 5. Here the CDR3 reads CSASLGLAGGPDTQYF. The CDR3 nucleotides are TGCAGTGCTAGTCTGGGACTAGCGGGAGGTCCAGATACGCAGTATTTT.

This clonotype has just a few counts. CDR3 loop: CSVLLQANYGYTF. In nucleotides, the CDR3 is TGCAGCGTTCTATTACAGGCTAACTATGGCTACACCTTC. This sequence joins TRBV29-1 and TRBJ1-2; possible D gene TRBD1, 5 bases. Trimming cost V 5 bases and J 0 bases, with 10 bases left between them. This CDR3 is 13 amino acids long. Looked up from germline, CDR1 is SQVTM and CDR2 is ANQGSEA.

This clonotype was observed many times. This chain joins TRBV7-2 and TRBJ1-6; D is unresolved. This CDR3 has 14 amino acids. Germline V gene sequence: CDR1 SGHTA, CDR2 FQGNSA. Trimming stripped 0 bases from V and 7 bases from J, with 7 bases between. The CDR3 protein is CASSLALKNSPLHF. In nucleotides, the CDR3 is TGTGCCAGCAGCTTAGCGCTTAAGAATTCACCCCTCCACTTT.

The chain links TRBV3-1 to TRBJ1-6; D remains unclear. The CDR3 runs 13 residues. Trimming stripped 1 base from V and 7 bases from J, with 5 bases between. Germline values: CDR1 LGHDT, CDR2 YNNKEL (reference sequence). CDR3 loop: CASSQVTNSPLHF. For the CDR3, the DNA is TGTGCCAGCAGCCAAGTCACGAATTCACCCCTCCACTTT.

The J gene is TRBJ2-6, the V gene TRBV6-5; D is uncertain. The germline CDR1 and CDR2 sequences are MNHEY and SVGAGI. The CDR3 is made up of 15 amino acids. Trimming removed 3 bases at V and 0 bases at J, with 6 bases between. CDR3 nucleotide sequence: TGTGCCAGCAGTTATGGGGTCTCTGGGGCCAACGTCCTGACTTTC. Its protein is CASSYGVSGANVLTF.

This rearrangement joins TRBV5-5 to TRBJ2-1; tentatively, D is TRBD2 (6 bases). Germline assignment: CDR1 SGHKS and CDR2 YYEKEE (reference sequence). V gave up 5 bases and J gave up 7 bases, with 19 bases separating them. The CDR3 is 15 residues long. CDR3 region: CASRPSSEAGNEQFF. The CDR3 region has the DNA TGTGCCAGCAGACCCTCTAGCGAGGCGGGTAATGAGCAGTTCTTC.

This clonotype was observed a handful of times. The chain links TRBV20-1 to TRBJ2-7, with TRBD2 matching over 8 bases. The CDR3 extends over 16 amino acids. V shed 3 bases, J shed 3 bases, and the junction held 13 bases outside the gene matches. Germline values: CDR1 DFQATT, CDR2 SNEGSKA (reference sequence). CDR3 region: CSARGTRREVHYEQYF. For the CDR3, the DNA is TGCAGTGCTAGGGGGACTAGGCGGGAGGTACACTACGAGCAGTACTTC.

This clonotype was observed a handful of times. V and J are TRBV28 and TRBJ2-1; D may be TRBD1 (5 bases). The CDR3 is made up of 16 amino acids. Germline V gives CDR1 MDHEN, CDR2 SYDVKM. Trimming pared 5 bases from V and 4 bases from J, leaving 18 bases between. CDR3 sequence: CASSRIQGTPYNEQFF. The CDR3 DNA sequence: TGTGCCAGCAGTCGGATTCAGGGAACCCCATACAATGAGCAGTTCTTC.

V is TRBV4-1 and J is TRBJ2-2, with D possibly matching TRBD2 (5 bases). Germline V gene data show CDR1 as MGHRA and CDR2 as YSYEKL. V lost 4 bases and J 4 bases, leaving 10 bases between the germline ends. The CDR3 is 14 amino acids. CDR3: CASSPSSGTGELFF. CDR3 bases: TGCGCCAGCAGCCCTAGCTCGGGCACCGGGGAGCTGTTTTTT.

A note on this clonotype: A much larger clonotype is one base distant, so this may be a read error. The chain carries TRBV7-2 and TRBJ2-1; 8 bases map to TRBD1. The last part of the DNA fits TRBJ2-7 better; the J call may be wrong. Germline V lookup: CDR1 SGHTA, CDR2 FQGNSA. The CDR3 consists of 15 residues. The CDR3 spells CASSYRTGWVNEQYF. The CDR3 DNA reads TGTGCCAGCAGCTATAGGACAGGGTGGGTCAATGAGCAGTACTTC.

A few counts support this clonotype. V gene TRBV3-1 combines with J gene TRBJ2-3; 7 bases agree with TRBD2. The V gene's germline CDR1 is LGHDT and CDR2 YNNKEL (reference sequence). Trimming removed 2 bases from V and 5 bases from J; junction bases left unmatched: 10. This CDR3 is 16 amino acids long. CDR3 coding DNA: TGTGCCAGCAGCCAATGGGGGTCGGGAGGTGGAGATACGCAGTATTTT. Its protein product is CASSQWGSGGGDTQYF.

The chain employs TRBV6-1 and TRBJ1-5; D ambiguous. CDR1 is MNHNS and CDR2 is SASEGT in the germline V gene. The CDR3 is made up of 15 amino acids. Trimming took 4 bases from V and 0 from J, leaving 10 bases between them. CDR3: CASSALINSNQPQHF. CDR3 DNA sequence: TGTGCCAGCAGTGCCCTAATCAATAGCAATCAGCCCCAGCATTTT.

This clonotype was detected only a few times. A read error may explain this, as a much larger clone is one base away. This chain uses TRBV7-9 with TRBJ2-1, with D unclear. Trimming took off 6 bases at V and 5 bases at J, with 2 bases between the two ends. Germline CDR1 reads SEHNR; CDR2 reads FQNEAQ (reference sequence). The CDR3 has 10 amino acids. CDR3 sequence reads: CASSHNEQFF. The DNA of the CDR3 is TGTGCCAGCAGTCACAATGAGCAGTTCTTC. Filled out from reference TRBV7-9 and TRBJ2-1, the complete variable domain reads DTGVSQNPRHKITKRGQNVTFRCDPISEHNRLYWYRQTLGQGPEFLTYFQNEAQLEKSRLLSDRFSAERPKGSFSTLEIQRTEQGDSAMYLCASSHNEQFFGPGTRLTVL.

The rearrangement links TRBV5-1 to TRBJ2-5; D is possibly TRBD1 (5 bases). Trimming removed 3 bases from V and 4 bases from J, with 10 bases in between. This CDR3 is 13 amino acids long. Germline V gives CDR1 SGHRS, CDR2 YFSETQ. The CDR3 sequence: CASSWTYTETQYF. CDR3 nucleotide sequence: TGCGCCAGCAGCTGGACATACACAGAGACCCAGTACTTC.

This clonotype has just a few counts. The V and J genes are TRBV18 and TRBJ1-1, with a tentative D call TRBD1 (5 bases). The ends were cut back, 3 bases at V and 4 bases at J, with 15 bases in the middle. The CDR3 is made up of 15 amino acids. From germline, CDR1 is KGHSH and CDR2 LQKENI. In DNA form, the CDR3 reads TGTGCCAGCTCACCCACTGGGAGGGGCGGCACTGAAGCTTTCTTT. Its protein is CASSPTGRGGTEAFF.

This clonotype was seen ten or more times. DNA for the CDR3: TGCGCCAGCAGCCAAGATTCTAGCGCATCCTCCGATACGCAGTATTTT. It yields the protein CASSQDSSASSDTQYF. The chain uses TRBV4-1 and TRBJ2-3; a weak D match, TRBD2 (6 bases). Deletions cut 0 bases from V and 6 bases from J, with 16 bases between. The CDR3 is 16 residues long. CDR1 and CDR2 (germline): MGHRA, YSYEKL.

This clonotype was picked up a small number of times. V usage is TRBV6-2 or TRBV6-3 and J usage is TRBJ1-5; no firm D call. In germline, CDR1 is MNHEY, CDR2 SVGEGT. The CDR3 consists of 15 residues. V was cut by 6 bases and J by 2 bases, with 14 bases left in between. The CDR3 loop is CASREAVHRNQPQHF. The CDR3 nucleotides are TGTGCCAGCAGAGAGGCCGTGCATCGCAATCAGCCCCAGCATTTT.

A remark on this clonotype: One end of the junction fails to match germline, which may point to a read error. CDR3 sequence: CARSFTSGSSDTQYF. Written as DNA, the CDR3 is TGTGCCAGAAGTTTCACTAGCGGGAGTTCAGATACGCAGTATTTT. The chain couples TRBV12-3 or TRBV12-4 to TRBJ2-3; 11 bases are shared with TRBD2. There are 15 residues in the CDR3.

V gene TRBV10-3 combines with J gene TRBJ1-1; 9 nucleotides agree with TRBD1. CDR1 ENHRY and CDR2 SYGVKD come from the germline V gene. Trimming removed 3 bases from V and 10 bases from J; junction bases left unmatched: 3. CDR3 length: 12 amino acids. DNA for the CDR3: TGTGCCATCAGTGAACAGGGGGCCCGAGCTTTCTTT. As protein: CAISEQGARAFF.

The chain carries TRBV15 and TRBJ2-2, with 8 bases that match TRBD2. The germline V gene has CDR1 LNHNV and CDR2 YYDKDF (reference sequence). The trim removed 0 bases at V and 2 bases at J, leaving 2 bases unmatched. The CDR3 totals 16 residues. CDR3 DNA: TGTGCCACCAGCAGAGAACTAGCGGCTAACACCGGGGAGCTGTTTTTT. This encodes CATSRELAANTGELFF.

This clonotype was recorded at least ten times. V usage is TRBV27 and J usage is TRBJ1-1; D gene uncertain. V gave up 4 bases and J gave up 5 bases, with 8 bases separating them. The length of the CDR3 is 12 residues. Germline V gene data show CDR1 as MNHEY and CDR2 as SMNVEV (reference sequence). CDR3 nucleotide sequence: TGTGCCAGCAGTTCCGTAGGGACTGAAGCTTTCTTT. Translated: CASSSVGTEAFF.

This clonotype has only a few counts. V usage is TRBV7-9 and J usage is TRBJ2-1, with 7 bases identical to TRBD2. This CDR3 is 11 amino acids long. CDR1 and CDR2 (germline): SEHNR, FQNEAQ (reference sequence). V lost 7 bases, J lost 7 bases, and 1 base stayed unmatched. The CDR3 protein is CASTRGNEQFF. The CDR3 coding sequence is TGTGCCAGCACGCGGGGGAATGAGCAGTTCTTC.

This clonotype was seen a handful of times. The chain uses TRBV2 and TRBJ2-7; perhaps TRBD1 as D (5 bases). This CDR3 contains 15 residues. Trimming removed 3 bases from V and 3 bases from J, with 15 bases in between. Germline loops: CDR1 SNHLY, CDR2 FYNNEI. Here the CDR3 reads CASSELDRPFYEQYF. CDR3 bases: TGTGCCAGCAGTGAGCTAGACAGACCTTTCTACGAGCAGTACTTC.

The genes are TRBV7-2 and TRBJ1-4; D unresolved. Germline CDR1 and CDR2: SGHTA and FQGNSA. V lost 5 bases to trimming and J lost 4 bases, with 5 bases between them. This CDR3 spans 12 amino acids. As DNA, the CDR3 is TGTGCCAGCAGCCATTATAATGAAAAACTGTTTTTT. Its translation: CASSHYNEKLFF. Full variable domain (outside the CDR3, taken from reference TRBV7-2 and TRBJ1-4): GAGVSQSPSNKVTEKGKDVELRCDPISGHTALYWYRQSLGQGLEFLIYFQGNSAPDKSGLPSDRFSAERTGGSVSTLTIQRTQQEDSAVYLCASSHYNEKLFFGSGTQLSVL.

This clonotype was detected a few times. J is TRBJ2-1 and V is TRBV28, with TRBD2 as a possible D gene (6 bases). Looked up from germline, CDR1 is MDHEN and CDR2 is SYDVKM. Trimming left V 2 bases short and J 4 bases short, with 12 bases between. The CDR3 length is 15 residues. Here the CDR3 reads CASSLAGSLYNEQFF. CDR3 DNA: TGTGCCAGCAGTTTAGCGGGGTCTTTATACAATGAGCAGTTCTTC.

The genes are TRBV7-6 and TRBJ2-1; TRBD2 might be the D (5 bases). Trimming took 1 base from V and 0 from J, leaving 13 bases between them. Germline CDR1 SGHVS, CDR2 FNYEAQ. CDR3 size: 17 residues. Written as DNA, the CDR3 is TGTGCCAGCAGCTTAGAACGGGGTCCGAGCTCCTACAATGAGCAGTTCTTC. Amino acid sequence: CASSLERGPSSYNEQFF. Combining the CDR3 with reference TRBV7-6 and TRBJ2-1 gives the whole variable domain GAGVSQSPRYKVTKRGQDVALRCDPISGHVSLYWYRQALGQGPEFLTYFNYEAQQDKSGLPNDRFSAERPEGSISTLTIQRTEQRDSAMYRCASSLERGPSSYNEQFFGPGTRLTVL.

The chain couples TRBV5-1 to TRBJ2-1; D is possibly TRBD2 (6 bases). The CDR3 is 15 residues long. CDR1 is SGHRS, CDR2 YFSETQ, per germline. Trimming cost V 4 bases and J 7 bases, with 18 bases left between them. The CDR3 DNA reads TGCGCCAGCAGCCCCGGGGGAGCGTACCAAAATGAGCAGTTCTTC. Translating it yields CASSPGGAYQNEQFF.

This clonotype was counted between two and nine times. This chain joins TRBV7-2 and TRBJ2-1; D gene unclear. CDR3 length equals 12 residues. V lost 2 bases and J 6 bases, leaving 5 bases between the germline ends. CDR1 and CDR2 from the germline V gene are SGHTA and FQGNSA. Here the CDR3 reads CASSLPSNEQFF. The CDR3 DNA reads TGTGCCAGCAGCTTACCGAGCAATGAGCAGTTCTTC.

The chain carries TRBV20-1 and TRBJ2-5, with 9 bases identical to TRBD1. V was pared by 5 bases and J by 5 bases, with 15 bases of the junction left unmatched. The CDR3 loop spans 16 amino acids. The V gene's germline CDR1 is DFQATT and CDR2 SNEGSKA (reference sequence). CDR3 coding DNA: TGCAGTGCTGGGAGACAGGGGGTTTTGGTTGGGGAGACCCAGTACTTC. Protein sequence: CSAGRQGVLVGETQYF.